This record concerns one T cell receptor (beta chain) sequence. Measured with immunoSEQ multiplex PCR; TCRdb has only the in-frame clones, and not every one. The repertoire holds about 59,000 clones, around 85% seen once, with roughly 10% in the top ten. The sample is drawn from a study of blood T cell repertoires in COVID-19. For the study at large: From T cells, B-cell-depleted T cells, or PBMCs came the material, which was cDNA or gDNA.

Trimming cost V 1 base and J 4 bases; bases outside gene matches: 11. The CDR3 is 18 residues long. Germline CDR1 and CDR2: MDHEN and SYDVKM. The source material was peripheral blood. This clonotype originated in a human donor in a cohort sampled during active COVID-19. V and J are TRBV28 and TRBJ2-3; 10 nucleotides align to TRBD2. The CDR3 loop reads CASSLSPGTSVTADTQYF. CDR3 in DNA: TGTGCCAGCAGTTTATCCCCCGGGACTAGCGTCACGGCAGATACGCAGTATTTT.